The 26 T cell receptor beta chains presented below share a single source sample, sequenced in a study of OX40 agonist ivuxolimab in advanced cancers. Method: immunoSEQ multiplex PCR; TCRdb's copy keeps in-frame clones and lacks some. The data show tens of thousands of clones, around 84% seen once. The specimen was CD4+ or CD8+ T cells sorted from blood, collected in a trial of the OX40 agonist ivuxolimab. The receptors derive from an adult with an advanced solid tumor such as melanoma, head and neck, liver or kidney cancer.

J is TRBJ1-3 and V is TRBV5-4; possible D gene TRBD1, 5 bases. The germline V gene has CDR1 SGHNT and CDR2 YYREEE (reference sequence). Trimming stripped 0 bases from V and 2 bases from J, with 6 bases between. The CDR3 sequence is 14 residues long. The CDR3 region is CASSLGGAGNTIYF. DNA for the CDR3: TGTGCCAGCAGCTTGGGGGGGGCTGGAAACACCATATATTTT.

CDR3 coding DNA: TGTGCCAGTTCGTATCGCGCCGGGGAGCTGTTTTTT. This sequence encodes CASSYRAGELFF. The chain uses TRBV11-2 and TRBJ2-2; D is ambiguous. Germline CDR1 SGHAT, CDR2 FQNNGV. The ends were cut back, 9 bases at V and 6 bases at J, with 11 bases in the middle. The CDR3 sequence is 12 residues long.

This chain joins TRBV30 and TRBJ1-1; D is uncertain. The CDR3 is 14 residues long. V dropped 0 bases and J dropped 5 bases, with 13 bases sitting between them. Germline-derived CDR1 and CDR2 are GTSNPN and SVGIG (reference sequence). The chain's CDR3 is CAWSVSGSVTEAFF. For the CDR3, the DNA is TGTGCCTGGAGTGTATCAGGTAGTGTGACTGAAGCTTTCTTT.

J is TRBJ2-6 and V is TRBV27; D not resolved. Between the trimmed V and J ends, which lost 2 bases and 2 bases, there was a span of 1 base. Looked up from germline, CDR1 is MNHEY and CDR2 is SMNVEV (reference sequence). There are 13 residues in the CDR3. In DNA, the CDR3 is TGTGCCAGCAGTTTAGCTGGGGCCAACGTCCTGACTTTC. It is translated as CASSLAGANVLTF.

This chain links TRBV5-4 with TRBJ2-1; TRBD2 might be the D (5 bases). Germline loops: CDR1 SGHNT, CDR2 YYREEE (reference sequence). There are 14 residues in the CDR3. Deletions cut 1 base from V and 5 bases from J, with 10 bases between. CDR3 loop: CASSLMGSNNEQFF. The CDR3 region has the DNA TGTGCCAGCAGCTTGATGGGGAGCAACAATGAGCAGTTCTTC.

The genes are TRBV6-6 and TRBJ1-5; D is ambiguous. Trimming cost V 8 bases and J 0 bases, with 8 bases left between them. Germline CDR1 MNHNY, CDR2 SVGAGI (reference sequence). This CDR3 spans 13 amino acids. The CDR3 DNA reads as TGTGCCAGCCCACCCGGTAGCAATCAGCCCCAGCATTTT. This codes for CASPPGSNQPQHF.

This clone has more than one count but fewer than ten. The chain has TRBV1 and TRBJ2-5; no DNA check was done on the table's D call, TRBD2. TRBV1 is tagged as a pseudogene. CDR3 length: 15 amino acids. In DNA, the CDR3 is TGCACCAGCAGCCAAGCTGAGCGGGGGGGCGAGACCCAGTACTTC. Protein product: CTSSQAERGGETQYF.

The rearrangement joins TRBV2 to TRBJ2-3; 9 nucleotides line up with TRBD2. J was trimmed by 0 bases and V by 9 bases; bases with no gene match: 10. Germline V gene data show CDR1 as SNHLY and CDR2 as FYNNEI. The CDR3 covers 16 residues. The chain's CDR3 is CASTTEAGGSTDTQYF. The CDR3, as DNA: TGTGCCAGTACAACCGAAGCGGGGGGAAGCACAGATACGCAGTATTTT.

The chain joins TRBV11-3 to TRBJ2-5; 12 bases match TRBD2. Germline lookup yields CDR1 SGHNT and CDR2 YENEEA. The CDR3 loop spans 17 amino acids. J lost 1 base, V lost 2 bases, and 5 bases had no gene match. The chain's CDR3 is CASSLRLAGGIQETQYF. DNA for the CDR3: TGTGCCAGCAGCTTACGGCTAGCGGGGGGGATCCAAGAGACCCAGTACTTC.

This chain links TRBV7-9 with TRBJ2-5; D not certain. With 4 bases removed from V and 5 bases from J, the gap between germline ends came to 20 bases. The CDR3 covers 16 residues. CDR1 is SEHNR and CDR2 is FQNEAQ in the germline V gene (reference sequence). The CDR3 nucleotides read TGTGCCAGCAGCTCAGAGGCATCGAACGTGGGCGAGACCCAGTACTTC. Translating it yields CASSSEASNVGETQYF.

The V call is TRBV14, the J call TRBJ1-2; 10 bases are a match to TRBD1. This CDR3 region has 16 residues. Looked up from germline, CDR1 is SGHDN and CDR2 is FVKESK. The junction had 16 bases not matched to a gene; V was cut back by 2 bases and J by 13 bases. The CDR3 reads CASSQQLGAGTGEPTF. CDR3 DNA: TGTGCCAGCAGCCAACAATTGGGTGCCGGGACAGGGGAGCCCACCTTC.

The CDR3, as DNA: TGTGCCAGCTCTCCTAATCCCGGATTGAGCAATCAGCCCCAGCATTTT. Translation: CASSPNPGLSNQPQHF. The chain employs TRBV18 and TRBJ1-5; D gene unclear. CDR3 size: 16 residues. The V gene's germline CDR1 is KGHSH and CDR2 LQKENI. Trimming took 6 bases from V and 1 from J, leaving 16 bases between them.

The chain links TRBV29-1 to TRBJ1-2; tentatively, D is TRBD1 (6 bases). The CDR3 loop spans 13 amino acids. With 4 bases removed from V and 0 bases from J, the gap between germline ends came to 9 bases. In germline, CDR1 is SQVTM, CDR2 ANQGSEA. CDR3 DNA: TGCAGCGTTGCTAGGACAGCTAACTATGGCTACACCTTC. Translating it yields CSVARTANYGYTF. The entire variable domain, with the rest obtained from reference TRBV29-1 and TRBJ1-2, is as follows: SAVISQKPSRDICQRGTSLTIQCQVDSQVTMMFWYRQQPGQSLTLIATANQGSEATYESGFVIDKFPISRPNLTFSTLTVSNMSPEDSSIYLCSVARTANYGYTFGSGTRLTVV.

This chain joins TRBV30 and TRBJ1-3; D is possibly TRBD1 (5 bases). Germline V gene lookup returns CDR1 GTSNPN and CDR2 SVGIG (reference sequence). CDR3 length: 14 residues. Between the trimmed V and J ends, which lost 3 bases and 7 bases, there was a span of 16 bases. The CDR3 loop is CAWSSDGGGNTIYF. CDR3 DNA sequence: TGTGCCTGGAGCTCCGACGGGGGAGGGAACACCATATATTTT.

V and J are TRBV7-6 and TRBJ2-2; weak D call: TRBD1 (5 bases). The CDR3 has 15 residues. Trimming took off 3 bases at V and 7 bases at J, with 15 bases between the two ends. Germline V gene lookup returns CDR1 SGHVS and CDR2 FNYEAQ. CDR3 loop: CASSLGHIRNGELFF. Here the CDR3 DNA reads TGTGCCAGCAGCTTGGGGCATATCAGAAACGGGGAGCTGTTTTTT.

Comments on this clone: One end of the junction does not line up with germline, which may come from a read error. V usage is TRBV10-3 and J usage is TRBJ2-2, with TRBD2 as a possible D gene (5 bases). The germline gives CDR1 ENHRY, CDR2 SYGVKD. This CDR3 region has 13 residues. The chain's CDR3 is CAISEGDHRGAVF. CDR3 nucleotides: TGTGCCATCAGTGAGGGGGATCACCGGGGAGCTGTTTTT.

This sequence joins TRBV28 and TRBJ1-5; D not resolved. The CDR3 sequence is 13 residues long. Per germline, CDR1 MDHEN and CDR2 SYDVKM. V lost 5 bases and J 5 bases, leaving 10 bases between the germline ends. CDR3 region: CASSQTGDQPQHF. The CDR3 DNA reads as TGTGCCAGCAGTCAGACTGGGGATCAGCCCCAGCATTTT. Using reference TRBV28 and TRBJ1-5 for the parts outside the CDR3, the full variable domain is DVKVTQSSRYLVKRTGEKVFLECVQDMDHENMFWYRQDPGLGLRLIYFSYDVKMKEKGDIPEGYSVSREKKERFSLILESASTNQTSMYLCASSQTGDQPQHFGDGTRLSIL.

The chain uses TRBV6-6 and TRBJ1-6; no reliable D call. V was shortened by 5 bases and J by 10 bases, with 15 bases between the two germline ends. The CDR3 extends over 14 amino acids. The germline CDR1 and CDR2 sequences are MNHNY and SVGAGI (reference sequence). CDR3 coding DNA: TGTGCCAGCAGTAAGACGCGGGAGGGATCACCCCTCCACTTT. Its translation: CASSKTREGSPLHF.

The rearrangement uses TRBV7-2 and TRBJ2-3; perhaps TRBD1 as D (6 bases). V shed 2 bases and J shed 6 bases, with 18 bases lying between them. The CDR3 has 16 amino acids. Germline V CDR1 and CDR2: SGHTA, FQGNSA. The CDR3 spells CASSLLILGARDTQYF. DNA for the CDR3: TGTGCCAGCAGCTTATTGATTTTGGGGGCGCGGGATACGCAGTATTTT.

CDR3 amino acids: CASSGTHGGTGELFF. The CDR3, as DNA: TGTGCCAGCAGCGGGACCCACGGGGGCACCGGGGAGCTGTTTTTT. V and J are TRBV9 and TRBJ2-2, with D tentatively TRBD2 (6 bases). CDR3 length equals 15 residues. Germline V CDR1 and CDR2: SGDLS, YYNGEE. The ends were cut back, 3 bases at V and 4 bases at J, with 13 bases in the middle.

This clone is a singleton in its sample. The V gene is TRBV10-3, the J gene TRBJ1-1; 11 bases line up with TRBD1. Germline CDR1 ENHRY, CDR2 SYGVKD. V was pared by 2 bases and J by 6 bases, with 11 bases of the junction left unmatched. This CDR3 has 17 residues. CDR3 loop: CAISEGTGGIGSPEAFF. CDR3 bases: TGTGCCATCAGTGAGGGGACAGGGGGGATTGGGTCTCCTGAAGCTTTCTTT.

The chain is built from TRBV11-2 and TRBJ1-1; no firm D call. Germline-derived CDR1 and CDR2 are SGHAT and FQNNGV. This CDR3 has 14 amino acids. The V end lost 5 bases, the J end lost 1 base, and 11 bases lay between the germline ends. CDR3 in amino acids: CASSPSWGNTEAFF. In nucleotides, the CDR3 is TGTGCCAGCAGCCCGTCCTGGGGGAACACTGAAGCTTTCTTT.

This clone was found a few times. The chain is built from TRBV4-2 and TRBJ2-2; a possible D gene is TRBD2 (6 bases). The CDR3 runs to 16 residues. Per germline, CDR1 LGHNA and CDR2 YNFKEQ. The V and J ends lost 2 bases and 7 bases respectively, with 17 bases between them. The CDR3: CASSQQVGGEGGELFF. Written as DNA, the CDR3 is TGTGCCAGCAGCCAACAAGTCGGGGGAGAAGGCGGGGAGCTGTTTTTT.

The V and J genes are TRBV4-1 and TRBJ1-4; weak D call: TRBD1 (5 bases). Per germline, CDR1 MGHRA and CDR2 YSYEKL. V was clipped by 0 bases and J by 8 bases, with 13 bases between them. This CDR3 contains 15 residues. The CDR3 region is CASSQDEAWGEKLFF. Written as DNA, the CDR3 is TGCGCCAGCAGCCAAGATGAGGCTTGGGGGGAAAAACTGTTTTTT.

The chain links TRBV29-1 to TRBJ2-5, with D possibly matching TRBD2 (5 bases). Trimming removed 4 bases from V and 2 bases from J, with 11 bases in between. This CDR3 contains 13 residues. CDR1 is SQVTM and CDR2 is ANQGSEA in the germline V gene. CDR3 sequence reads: CSVVGMGQETQYF. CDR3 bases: TGCAGCGTTGTCGGGATGGGGCAAGAGACCCAGTACTTC.

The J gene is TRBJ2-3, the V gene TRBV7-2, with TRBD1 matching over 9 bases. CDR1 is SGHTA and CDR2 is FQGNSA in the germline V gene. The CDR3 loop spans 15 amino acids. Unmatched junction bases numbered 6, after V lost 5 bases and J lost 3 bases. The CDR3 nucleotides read TGTGCCAGCAGCATAGTACAGGGGGCGACAGATACGCAGTATTTT. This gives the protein CASSIVQGATDTQYF.